This T cell receptor (beta chain) originates from a study of PD-1 blockade in classical Hodgkin lymphoma. With regard to this clone: The antigen is not known.

Produced via immunoSEQ multiplex PCR; TCRdb's table is partial and in-frame only. The table includes tens of thousands of clones, approximately 65% detected once. Germline assignment: CDR1 SGHVS and CDR2 FNYEAQ. The CDR3 runs 11 residues. Trimming stripped 2 bases from V and 2 bases from J, with 0 bases between. Points from the study as a whole: The origin of the repertoire differences remains undefined, with disease activity or prior therapy as possible causes. Reports indicated that newly diagnosed patients had lower baseline TCR diversity than healthy donors did. The baseline diversity of complete responders showed similarity to that of newly diagnosed patients. Diversity in CD4+ TCRs, unlike that measured in CD8+ TCRs, had risen significantly by C4D1.

Time point reported: cycle 4 day 1 (C4D1), after more than five weeks of nivolumab. Autologous stem cell transplantation was followed by relapse in every patient, and brentuximab vedotin exposure varied. Out of thawed PBMCs, magnetic negative selection purified CD4+ T cells. The J gene is TRBJ2-5, the V gene TRBV7-6; D ambiguous. The sequence came from a human donor with classical Hodgkin lymphoma. Sequences were derived from CD4+ T cells from blood, sampled before the fourth cycle of nivolumab. CDR3 coding DNA: TGTGCCAGCAGCTTACAAGAGACCCAGTACTTC. Translated, it gives CASSLQETQYF.